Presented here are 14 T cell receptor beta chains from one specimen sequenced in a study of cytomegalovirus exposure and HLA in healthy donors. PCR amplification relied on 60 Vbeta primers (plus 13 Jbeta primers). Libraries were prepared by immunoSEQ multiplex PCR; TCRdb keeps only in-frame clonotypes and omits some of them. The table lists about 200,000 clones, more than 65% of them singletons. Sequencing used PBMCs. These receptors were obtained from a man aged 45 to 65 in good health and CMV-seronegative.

The CDR3 DNA follows: TGCAGCGTTCAAGGCCGGGGTAGGACCGGGGAGCTGTTTTTT. Residues: CSVQGRGRTGELFF. The genes are TRBV29-1 and TRBJ2-2; maybe TRBD2 (5 bases). V was pared by 5 bases and J by 5 bases, with 15 bases between. Germline V gene lookup returns CDR1 SQVTM and CDR2 ANQGSEA. The CDR3 sequence is 14 residues long.

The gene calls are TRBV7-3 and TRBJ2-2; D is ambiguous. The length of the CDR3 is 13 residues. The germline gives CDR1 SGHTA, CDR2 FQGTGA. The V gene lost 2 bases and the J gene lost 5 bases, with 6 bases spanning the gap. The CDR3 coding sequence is TGTGCCAGCAGCTTAGACGGGACCGGGGAGCTGTTTTTT. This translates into CASSLDGTGELFF.

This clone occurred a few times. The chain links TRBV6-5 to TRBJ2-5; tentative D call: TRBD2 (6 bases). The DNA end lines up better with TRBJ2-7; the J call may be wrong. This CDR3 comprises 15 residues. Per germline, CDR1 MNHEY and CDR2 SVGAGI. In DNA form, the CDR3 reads TGTGCCAGCTCTTCTAGTTGGGACTCAATCTCCGAGCAGTACTTC. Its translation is CASSSSWDSISEQYF.

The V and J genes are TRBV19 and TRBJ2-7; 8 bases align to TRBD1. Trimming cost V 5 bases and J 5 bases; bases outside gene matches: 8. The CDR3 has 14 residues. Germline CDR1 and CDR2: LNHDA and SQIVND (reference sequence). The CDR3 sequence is CASSPWTGINEQYF. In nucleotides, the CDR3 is TGTGCCAGTAGTCCGTGGACAGGGATTAACGAGCAGTACTTC.

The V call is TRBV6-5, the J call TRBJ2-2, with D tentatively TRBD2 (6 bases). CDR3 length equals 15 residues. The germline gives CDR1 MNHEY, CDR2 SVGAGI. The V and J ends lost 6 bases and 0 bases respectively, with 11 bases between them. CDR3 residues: CASRVGGANTGELFF. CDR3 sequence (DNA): TGTGCCAGCAGGGTGGGAGGTGCGAACACCGGGGAGCTGTTTTTT.

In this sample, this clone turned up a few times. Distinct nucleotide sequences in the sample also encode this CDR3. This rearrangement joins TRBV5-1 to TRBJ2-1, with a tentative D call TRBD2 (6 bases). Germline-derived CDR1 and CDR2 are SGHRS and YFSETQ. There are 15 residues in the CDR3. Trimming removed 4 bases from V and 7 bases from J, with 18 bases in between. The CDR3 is CASSPIGGPMNEQFF. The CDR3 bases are TGCGCCAGCAGCCCGATCGGAGGGCCTATGAATGAGCAGTTCTTC.

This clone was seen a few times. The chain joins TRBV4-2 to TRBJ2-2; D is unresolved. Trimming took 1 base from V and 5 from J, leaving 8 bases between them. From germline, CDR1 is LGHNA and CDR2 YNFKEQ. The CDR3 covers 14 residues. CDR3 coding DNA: TGTGCCAGCAGCCAAGTAACACCAACCGGGGAGCTGTTTTTT. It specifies CASSQVTPTGELFF.

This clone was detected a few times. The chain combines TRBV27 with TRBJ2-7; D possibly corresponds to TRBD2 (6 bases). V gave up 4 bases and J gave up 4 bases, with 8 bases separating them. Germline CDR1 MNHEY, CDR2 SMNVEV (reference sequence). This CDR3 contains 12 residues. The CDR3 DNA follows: TGTGCCAGCAGTTACGGGGGTTACGAGCAGTACTTC. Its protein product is CASSYGGYEQYF.

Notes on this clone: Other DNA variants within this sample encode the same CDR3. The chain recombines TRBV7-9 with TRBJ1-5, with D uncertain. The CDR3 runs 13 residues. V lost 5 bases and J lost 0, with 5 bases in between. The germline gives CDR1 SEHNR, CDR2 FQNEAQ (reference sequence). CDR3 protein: CASSLSSNQPQHF. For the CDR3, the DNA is TGTGCCAGCAGCCTTAGTAGCAATCAGCCCCAGCATTTT.

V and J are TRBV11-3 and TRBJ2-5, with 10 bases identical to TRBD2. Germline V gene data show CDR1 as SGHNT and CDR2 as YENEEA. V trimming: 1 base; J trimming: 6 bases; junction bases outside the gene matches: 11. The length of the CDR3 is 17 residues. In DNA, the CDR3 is TGTGCCAGCAGCTTAGGGGCTAGCGGGAGTGTTGTAAAGACCCAGTACTTC. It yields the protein CASSLGASGSVVKTQYF.

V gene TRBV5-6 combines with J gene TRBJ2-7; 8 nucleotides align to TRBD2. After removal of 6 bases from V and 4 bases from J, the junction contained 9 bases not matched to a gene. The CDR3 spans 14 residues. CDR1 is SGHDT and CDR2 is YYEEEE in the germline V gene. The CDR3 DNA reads TGTGCCAGCATGATGAGCGGGAGCGCTTACGAGCAGTACTTC. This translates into CASMMSGSAYEQYF.

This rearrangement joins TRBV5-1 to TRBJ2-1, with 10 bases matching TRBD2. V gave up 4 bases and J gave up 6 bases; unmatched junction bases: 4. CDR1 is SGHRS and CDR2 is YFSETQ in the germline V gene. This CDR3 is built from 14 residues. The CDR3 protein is CASSPSGRVNEQFF. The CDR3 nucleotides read TGCGCCAGCAGCCCCAGCGGGAGGGTCAATGAGCAGTTCTTC.

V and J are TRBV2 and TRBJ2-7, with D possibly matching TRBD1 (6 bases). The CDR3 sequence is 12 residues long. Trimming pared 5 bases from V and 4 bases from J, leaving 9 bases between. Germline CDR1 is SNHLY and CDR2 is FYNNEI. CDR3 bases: TGTGCCAGCAGTAAACAGGGTTACGAGCAGTACTTC. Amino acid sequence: CASSKQGYEQYF.

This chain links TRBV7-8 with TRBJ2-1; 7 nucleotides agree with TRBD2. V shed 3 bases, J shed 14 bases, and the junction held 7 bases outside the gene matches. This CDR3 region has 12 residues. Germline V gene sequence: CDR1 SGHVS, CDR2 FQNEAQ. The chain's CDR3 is CASSFPGLQEFF. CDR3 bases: TGTGCCAGCAGCTTTCCGGGACTACAGGAGTTCTTC.